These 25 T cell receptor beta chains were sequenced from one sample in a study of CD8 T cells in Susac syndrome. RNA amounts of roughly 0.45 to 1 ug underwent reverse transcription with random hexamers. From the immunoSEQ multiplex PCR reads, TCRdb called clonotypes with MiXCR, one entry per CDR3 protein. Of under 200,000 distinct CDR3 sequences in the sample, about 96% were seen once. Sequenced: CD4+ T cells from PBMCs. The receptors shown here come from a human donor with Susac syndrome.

The CDR3 DNA reads TGCGCCAGCAGCTGGGGGCCGGCTCCGGACACTGAAGCTTTCTTT. Its translation is CASSWGPAPDTEAFF. The chain is built from TRBV5-1 and TRBJ1-1, with D perhaps TRBD1 (6 bases). Germline CDR1 is SGHRS and CDR2 is YFSETQ. Trimming pared 3 bases from V and 3 bases from J, leaving 15 bases between. The CDR3 is 15 residues long.

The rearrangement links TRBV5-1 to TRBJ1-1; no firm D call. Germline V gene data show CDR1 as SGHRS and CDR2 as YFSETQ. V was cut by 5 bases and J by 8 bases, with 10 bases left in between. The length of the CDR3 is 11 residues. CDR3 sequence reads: CASRSRREAFF. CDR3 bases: TGCGCCAGCAGAAGTAGAAGGGAAGCTTTCTTT. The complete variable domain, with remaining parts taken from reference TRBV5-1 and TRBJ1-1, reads KAGVTQTPRYLIKTRGQQVTLSCSPISGHRSVSWYQQTPGQGLQFLFEYFSETQRNKGNFPGRFSGRQFSNSRSEMNVSTLELGDSALYLCASRSRREAFFGQGTRLTVV.

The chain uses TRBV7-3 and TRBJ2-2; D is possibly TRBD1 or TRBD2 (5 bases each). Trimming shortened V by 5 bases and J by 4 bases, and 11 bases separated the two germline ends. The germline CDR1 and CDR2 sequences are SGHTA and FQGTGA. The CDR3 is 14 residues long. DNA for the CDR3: TGTGCCAGCAGCCGGGACGGGATCACCGGGGAGCTGTTTTTT. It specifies CASSRDGITGELFF.

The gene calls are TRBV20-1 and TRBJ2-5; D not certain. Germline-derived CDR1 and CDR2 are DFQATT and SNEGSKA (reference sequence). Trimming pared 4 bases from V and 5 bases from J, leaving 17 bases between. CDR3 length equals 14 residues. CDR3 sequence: CSANSIAYLETQYF. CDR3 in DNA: TGCAGTGCTAACTCCATTGCGTATCTGGAGACCCAGTACTTC.

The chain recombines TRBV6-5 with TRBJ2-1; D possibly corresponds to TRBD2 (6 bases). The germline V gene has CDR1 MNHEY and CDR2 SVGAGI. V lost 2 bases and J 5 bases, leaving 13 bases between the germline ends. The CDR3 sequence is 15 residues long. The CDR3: CASSYTSPWNNEQFF. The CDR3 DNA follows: TGTGCCAGCAGTTACACTAGCCCCTGGAACAATGAGCAGTTCTTC.

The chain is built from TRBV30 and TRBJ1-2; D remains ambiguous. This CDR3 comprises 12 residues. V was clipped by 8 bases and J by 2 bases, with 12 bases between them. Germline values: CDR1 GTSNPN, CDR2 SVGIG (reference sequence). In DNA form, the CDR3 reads TGTGCCCATGGACGAGTGAACTATGGCTACACCTTC. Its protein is CAHGRVNYGYTF.

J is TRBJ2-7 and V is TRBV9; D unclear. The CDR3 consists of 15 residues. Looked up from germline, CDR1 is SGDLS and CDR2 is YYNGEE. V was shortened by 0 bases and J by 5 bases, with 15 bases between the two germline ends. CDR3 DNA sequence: TGTGCCAGCAGCGTAGGTCCGACCCCCGGTAACGAGCAGTACTTC. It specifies CASSVGPTPGNEQYF.

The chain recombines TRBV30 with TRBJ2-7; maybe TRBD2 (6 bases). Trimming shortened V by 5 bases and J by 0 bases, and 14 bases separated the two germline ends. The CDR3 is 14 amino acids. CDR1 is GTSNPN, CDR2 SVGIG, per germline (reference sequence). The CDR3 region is CAWFRLDASYEQYF. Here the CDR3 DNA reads TGTGCCTGGTTTAGACTAGACGCCTCCTACGAGCAGTACTTC.

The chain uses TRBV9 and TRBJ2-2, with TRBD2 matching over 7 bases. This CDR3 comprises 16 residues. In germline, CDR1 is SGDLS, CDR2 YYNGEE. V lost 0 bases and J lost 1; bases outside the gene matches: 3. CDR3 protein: CASSVAPGGNTGELFF. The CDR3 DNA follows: TGTGCCAGCAGCGTAGCCCCGGGAGGGAACACCGGGGAGCTGTTTTTT.

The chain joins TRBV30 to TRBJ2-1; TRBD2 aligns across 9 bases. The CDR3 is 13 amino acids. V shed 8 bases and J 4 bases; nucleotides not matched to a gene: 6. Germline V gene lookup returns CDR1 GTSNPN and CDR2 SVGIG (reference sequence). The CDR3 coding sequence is TGTGCCCGCGAGCGGGGGGATTACAATGAGCAGTTCTTC. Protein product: CARERGDYNEQFF.

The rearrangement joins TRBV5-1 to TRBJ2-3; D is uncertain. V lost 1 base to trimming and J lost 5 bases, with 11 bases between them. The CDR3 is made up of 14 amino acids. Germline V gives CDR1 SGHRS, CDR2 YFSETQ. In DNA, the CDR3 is TGCGCCAGCAGCTTGTCGCGAGCCGAAGATACGCAGTATTTT. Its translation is CASSLSRAEDTQYF.

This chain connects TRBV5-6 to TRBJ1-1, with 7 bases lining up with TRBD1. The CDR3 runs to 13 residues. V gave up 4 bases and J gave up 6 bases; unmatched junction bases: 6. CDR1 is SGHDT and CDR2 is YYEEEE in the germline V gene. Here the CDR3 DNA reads TGTGCCAGCAGCCTGAACAGGGGCCCTGAAGCTTTCTTT. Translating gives CASSLNRGPEAFF.

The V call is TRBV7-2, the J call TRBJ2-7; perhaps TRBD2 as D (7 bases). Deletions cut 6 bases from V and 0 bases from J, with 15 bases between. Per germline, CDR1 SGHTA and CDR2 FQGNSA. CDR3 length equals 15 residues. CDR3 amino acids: CASRGAGAISYEQYF. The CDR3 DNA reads TGTGCCAGCAGGGGGGCGGGGGCGATCTCCTACGAGCAGTACTTC.

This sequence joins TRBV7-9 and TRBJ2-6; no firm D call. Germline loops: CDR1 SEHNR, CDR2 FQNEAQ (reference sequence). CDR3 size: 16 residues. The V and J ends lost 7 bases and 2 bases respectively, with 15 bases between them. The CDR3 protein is CASTNLGGTGANVLTF. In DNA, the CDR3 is TGTGCCAGCACCAACCTCGGTGGGACTGGGGCCAACGTCCTGACTTTC.

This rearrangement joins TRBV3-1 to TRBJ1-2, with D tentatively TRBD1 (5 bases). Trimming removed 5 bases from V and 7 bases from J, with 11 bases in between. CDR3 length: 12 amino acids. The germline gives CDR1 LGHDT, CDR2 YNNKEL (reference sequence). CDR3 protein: CASSIRTSGYTF. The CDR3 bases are TGTGCCAGCAGCATCCGGACAAGTGGCTACACCTTC. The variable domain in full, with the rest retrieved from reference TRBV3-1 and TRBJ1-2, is DTAVSQTPKYLVTQMGNDKSIKCEQNLGHDTMYWYKQDSKKFLKIMFSYNNKELIINETVPNRFSPKSPDKAHLNLHINSLELGDSAVYFCASSIRTSGYTFGSGTRLTVV.

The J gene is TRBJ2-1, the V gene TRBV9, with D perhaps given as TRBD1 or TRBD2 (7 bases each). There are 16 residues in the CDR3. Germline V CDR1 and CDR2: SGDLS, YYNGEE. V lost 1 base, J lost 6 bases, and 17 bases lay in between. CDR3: CASSVREGAVGNEQFF. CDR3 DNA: TGTGCCAGCAGCGTAAGGGAGGGGGCCGTGGGCAATGAGCAGTTCTTC.

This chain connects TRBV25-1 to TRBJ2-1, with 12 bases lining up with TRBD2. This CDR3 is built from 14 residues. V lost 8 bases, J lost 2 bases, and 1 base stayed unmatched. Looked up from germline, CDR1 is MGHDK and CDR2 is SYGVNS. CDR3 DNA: TGTGCCAGCGCTAGCGGGGGGGCCTACAATGAGCAGTTCTTC. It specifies CASASGGAYNEQFF. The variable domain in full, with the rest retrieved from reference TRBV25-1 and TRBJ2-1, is EADIYQTPRYLVIGTGKKITLECSQTMGHDKMYWYQQDPGMELHLIHYSYGVNSTEKGDLSSESTVSRIRTEHFPLTLESARPSHTSQYLCASASGGAYNEQFFGPGTRLTVL.

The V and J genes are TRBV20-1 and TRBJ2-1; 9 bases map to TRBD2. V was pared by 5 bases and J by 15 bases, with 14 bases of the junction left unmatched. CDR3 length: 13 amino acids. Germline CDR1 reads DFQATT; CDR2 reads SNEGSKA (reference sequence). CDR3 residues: CSAATPVAGATFF. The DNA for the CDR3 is TGCAGTGCTGCGACCCCCGTAGCGGGAGCCACGTTCTTC.

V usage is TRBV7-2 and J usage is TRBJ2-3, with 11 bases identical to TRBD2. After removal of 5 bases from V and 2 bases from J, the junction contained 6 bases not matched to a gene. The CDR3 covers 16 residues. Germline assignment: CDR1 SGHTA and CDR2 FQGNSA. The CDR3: CASSGPGLAVTDTQYF. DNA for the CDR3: TGTGCCAGCAGCGGTCCGGGACTAGCGGTCACAGATACGCAGTATTTT.

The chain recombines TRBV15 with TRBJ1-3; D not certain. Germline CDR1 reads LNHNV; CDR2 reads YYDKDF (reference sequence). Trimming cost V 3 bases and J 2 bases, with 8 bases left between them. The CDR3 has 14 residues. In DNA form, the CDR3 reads TGTGCCACCAGCAGGGATAGGGCTGGAAACACCATATATTTT. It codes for CATSRDRAGNTIYF.

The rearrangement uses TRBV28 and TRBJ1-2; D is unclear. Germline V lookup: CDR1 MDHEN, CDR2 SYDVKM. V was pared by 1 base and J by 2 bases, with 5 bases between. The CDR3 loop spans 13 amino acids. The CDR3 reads CASSLSPNYGYTF. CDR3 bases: TGTGCCAGCAGTTTATCACCCAACTATGGCTACACCTTC.

CDR3 nucleotide sequence: TGTGCCAGTAGTGCGTGGGGCGAATCCAATCAGCCCCAGCATTTT. It encodes CASSAWGESNQPQHF. J is TRBJ1-5 and V is TRBV19, with D perhaps TRBD1 (5 bases). Germline CDR1 and CDR2: LNHDA and SQIVND (reference sequence). V was shortened by 5 bases and J by 3 bases, with 14 bases between the two germline ends. This CDR3 contains 15 residues. Drawing the rest from reference TRBV19 and TRBJ1-5, the complete variable domain is DGGITQSPKYLFRKEGQNVTLSCEQNLNHDAMYWYRQDPGQGLRLIYYSQIVNDFQKGDIAEGYSVSREKKESFPLTVTSAQKNPTAFYLCASSAWGESNQPQHFGDGTRLSIL.

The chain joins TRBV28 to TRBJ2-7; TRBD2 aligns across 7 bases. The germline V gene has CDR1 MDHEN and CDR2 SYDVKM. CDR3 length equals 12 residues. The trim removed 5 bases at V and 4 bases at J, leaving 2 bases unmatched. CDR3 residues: CASSLGGYEQYV. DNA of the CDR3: TGTGCCAGCAGTCTCGGGGGGTACGAGCAGTACGTC.

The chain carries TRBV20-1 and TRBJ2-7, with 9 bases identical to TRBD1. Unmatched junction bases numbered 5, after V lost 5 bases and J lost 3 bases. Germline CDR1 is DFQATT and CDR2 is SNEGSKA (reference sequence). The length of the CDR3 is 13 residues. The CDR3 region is CSAPGQGDYEQYF. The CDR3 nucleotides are TGCAGTGCTCCGGGACAGGGCGACTACGAGCAGTACTTC.

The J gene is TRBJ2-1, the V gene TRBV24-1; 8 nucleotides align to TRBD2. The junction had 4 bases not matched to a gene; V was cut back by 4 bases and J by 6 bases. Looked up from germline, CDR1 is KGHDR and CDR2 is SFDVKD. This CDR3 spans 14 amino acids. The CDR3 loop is CATSETSVVNEQFF. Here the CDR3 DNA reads TGTGCCACCAGTGAGACTAGCGTGGTCAATGAGCAGTTCTTC.